This TCR beta chain originates from a study of sequential checkpoint blockade in melanoma. For the study at large: TCRβ was sequenced from DNA of some 89 pretreatment tumors.

Described treatment: randomized to nivolumab then ipilimumab (arm A) or the reverse (arm B). Patients had received no earlier DNA-damaging chemotherapy. Libraries were prepared by immunoSEQ multiplex PCR; TCRdb keeps only in-frame clonotypes and omits some of them. The sample shows about 6,100 clones, over 15% of them seen only once. This material consisted of tumor tissue (inferred from file names), taken from a patient given nivolumab and ipilimumab in sequence. The receptor was derived from a human donor with melanoma.

The CDR3 sequence: CASSYRDRESYGYTF. The CDR3 nucleotides read TGTGCCAGCAGTTACAGGGACAGGGAAAGCTATGGCTACACCTTC. J is TRBJ1-2 and V is TRBV6-8, with TRBD1 identical over 9 bases. Per the germline V gene, CDR1 is MNHGY and CDR2 is SAAAGT. The V and J ends lost 2 bases and 4 bases, in that order; junction bases with no gene match: 5. The CDR3 loop spans 15 amino acids.